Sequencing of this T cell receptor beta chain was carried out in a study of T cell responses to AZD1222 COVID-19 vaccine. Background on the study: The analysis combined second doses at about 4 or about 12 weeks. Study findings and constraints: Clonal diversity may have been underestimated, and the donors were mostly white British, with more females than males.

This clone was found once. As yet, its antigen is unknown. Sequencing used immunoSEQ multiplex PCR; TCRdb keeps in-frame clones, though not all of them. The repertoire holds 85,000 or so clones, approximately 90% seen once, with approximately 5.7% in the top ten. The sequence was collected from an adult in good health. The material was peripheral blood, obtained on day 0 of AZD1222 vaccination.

The CDR3 region has the DNA TGTGCCAGCAGTTTATTGGTCGGTGATCAGCCCCAGCATTTT. Its translation is CASSLLVGDQPQHF. The rearrangement uses TRBV27 and TRBJ1-5, with D hard to call. CDR1 is MNHEY, CDR2 SMNVEV, per germline (reference sequence). V was shortened by 1 base and J by 5 bases, with 9 bases between the two germline ends. The CDR3 runs to 14 residues.